This record covers a single T cell receptor (beta chain). Its antigen is currently unknown. The PCR was carried out with 60 Vbeta primers and 13 Jbeta primers. Generated by immunoSEQ multiplex PCR, the TCRdb table keeps only in-frame clones and is missing some. The sample lists 150,000 to 200,000 clones; 8.5% to 10% were seen once. These data are taken from a study of cytomegalovirus exposure and HLA in healthy donors. As for the study in general: An analysis done earlier identified more than 100 million unique TCR beta sequences from approximately 180 million T cells.

Regarding the study as a whole: Earlier results showed most TCR beta V segments being productive about 87% or about 30% of the time. Per published reports, the classifier diagnosed cytomegalovirus status with high specificity and sensitivity.

The sequence derives from a woman in her twenties or thirties in good health and CMV-seropositive. The sample taken for sequencing was PBMCs.

CDR3 bases: TGTGCCAGCAGCAAAAGTGCGGGGCAGGTCCCCCACTATGGCTACACCTTC. This gives the protein CASSKSAGQVPHYGYTF. The gene calls are TRBV21-1 and TRBJ1-2. TRBV21-1 is listed as a pseudogene. This CDR3 region has 17 residues.